These 24 T cell receptor beta chains originate from one sample sequenced in a study of CD4 T cells in relation to SARS-CoV-2 and coronaviruses. This table comes from immunoSEQ multiplex PCR, and its TCRdb copy is limited to in-frame clones, with some not included. The table lists roughly 57,000 clones, roughly 88% of them singletons. CD4+ T cells from unexposed donors were obtained before the COVID-19 pandemic (2011-2018). Sequencing used memory CD4+ T cells from PBMCs. Source of these receptors: a human donor in good health.

The V call is TRBV6-2 or TRBV6-3, the J call TRBJ2-7, with no clear D. CDR1 and CDR2 from the germline V gene are MNHEY and SVGEGT. This CDR3 spans 16 amino acids. Trimming shortened V by 5 bases and J by 2 bases, and 19 bases separated the two germline ends. Written as DNA, the CDR3 is TGTGCCAGCAGTACCCTCGAAAGAGGTGGGACCTACGAGCAGTACTTC. It encodes CASSTLERGGTYEQYF.

The DNA for the CDR3 is TGTGCCAGCTCACAGGGACTAGCGGGATTAAATACGCAGTATTTT. Translating it yields CASSQGLAGLNTQYF. V and J are TRBV18 and TRBJ2-3; TRBD2 matches 13 bases. Germline trimming cut 4 bases from V and 7 bases from J; bases unmatched to any gene: 5. The CDR3 consists of 15 residues. Germline values: CDR1 KGHSH, CDR2 LQKENI.

About this clone: The junction shows a germline mismatch at one end, possibly a read error. The same CDR3 also results from other DNA sequences found in this sample. The CDR3: CAISEGGRGNTEAFF. The CDR3 nucleotides read TGTGCTATCAGTGAGGGTGGCAGGGGGAACACTGAAGCTTTCTTT. The chain couples TRBV10-3 to TRBJ1-1; weak D call: TRBD1 (6 bases). This CDR3 has 15 residues. Germline CDR1 and CDR2: ENHRY and SYGVKD.

CDR3 sequence: CASSLTPRVRELSSYNEQFF. CDR3 sequence (DNA): TGTGCCAGCAGTTTAACCCCCCGTGTCAGGGAATTGAGCTCCTACAATGAGCAGTTCTTC. The chain recombines TRBV27 with TRBJ2-1; the D gene is possibly TRBD1 (5 bases). The germline V and J ends were trimmed by 2 bases and 0 bases, with 23 bases remaining between them. The CDR3 extends over 20 amino acids. Germline CDR1 MNHEY, CDR2 SMNVEV (reference sequence).

The V and J genes are TRBV5-4 and TRBJ2-7; D unresolved. V gave up 3 bases and J gave up 0 bases, with 4 bases separating them. The CDR3 contains 12 residues. Germline lookup yields CDR1 SGHNT and CDR2 YYREEE (reference sequence). In DNA, the CDR3 is TGTGCCAGCAGCTCGAGCTCCTACGAGCAGTACTTC. Its protein is CASSSSSYEQYF. The full variable domain, its missing parts supplied by reference TRBV5-4 and TRBJ2-7, is ETGVTQSPTHLIKTRGQQVTLRCSSQSGHNTVSWYQQALGQGPQFIFQYYREEENGRGNFPPRFSGLQFPNYSSELNVNALELDDSALYLCASSSSSYEQYFGPGTRLTVT.

The chain uses TRBV5-1 and TRBJ2-7; the match to TRBD2 covers 11 bases. After removal of 2 bases from V and 3 bases from J, the junction contained 10 bases not matched to a gene. Germline-derived CDR1 and CDR2 are SGHRS and YFSETQ. The CDR3 covers 17 residues. The CDR3 DNA reads TGCGCCAGCAGCTTCCAGCCCTCGACTAGCGGGATCTACGAGCAGTACTTC. It yields the protein CASSFQPSTSGIYEQYF.

This chain joins TRBV5-1 and TRBJ2-5; maybe TRBD1 (6 bases). This CDR3 is 15 amino acids long. Germline lookup yields CDR1 SGHRS and CDR2 YFSETQ. V was pared by 3 bases and J by 5 bases, with 17 bases between. DNA of the CDR3: TGCGCCAGCAGCTCGTCCGGGACACCTTGGGAGACCCAGTACTTC. It codes for CASSSSGTPWETQYF.

The chain is built from TRBV2 and TRBJ2-1; a weak D match, TRBD2 (6 bases). This CDR3 is built from 15 residues. Germline loops: CDR1 SNHLY, CDR2 FYNNEI. V lost 7 bases to trimming and J lost 2 bases, with 15 bases between them. CDR3 loop: CASTLGTGPYNEQFF. The DNA for the CDR3 is TGTGCCAGCACTCTCGGGACTGGACCCTACAATGAGCAGTTCTTC.

The chain couples TRBV27 to TRBJ1-4; tentatively, D is TRBD1 (6 bases). V was clipped by 3 bases and J by 5 bases, with 16 bases between them. Germline assignment: CDR1 MNHEY and CDR2 SMNVEV (reference sequence). This CDR3 has 16 residues. The CDR3 sequence is CASSLRSGAINEKLFF. CDR3 sequence (DNA): TGTGCCAGCAGTTTGCGTTCAGGGGCGATCAATGAAAAACTGTTTTTT.

The genes are TRBV2 and TRBJ2-2; 7 bases are shared with TRBD1. The V gene end was trimmed by 6 bases and the J gene end by 4 bases; junction bases not matched to a gene: 8. The CDR3 is made up of 15 amino acids. The germline gives CDR1 SNHLY, CDR2 FYNNEI. The CDR3 protein is CASRGQTGGTGELFF. CDR3 in DNA: TGTGCCAGCAGGGGACAGACAGGCGGCACCGGGGAGCTGTTTTTT.

The chain recombines TRBV5-1 with TRBJ2-7; TRBD2 matches 8 bases. Trimming removed 4 bases from V and 4 bases from J; junction bases left unmatched: 7. Germline V gives CDR1 SGHRS, CDR2 YFSETQ. The CDR3 consists of 14 residues. The CDR3 sequence is CASSAGTSTYEQYF. The DNA for the CDR3 is TGCGCCAGCAGCGCCGGGACTAGTACTTACGAGCAGTACTTC.

The chain combines TRBV2 with TRBJ2-3, with 9 bases identical to TRBD2. V gave up 7 bases and J gave up 3 bases; unmatched junction bases: 11. This CDR3 region has 16 residues. CDR1 is SNHLY, CDR2 FYNNEI, per germline. The DNA of the CDR3 is TGTGCCAGCATGGGGGTAGCGGGAGTTCTGACAGATACGCAGTATTTT. Its translation is CASMGVAGVLTDTQYF.

V is TRBV7-3 and J is TRBJ1-5, with a tentative D call TRBD1 (5 bases). Looked up from germline, CDR1 is SGHTA and CDR2 is FQGTGA. This CDR3 has 13 amino acids. V dropped 2 bases and J dropped 6 bases, with 8 bases sitting between them. The DNA for the CDR3 is TGTGCCAGCAGCTTATACCAGGGTCAGCCCCAGCATTTT. It yields the protein CASSLYQGQPQHF. Together with reference TRBV7-3 and TRBJ1-5, the CDR3 gives the full variable domain: GAGVSQTPSNKVTEKGKYVELRCDPISGHTALYWYRQSLGQGPEFLIYFQGTGAADDSGLPNDRFFAVRPEGSVSTLKIQRTERGDSAVYLCASSLYQGQPQHFGDGTRLSIL.

This rearrangement joins TRBV15 to TRBJ1-2; D remains unclear. V lost 1 base and J lost 1, with 10 bases in between. The CDR3 runs to 15 residues. The V gene's germline CDR1 is LNHNV and CDR2 YYDKDF (reference sequence). The CDR3 sequence: CATSRGDGINYGYTF. The CDR3 coding sequence is TGTGCCACCAGCAGAGGAGACGGGATTAACTATGGCTACACCTTC.

The rearrangement joins TRBV7-9 to TRBJ2-7; 9 positions agree with TRBD1. This CDR3 contains 15 residues. With 5 bases clipped from V and 6 bases from J, the junction kept 11 bases outside the gene matches. Germline CDR1 SEHNR, CDR2 FQNEAQ (reference sequence). As DNA, the CDR3 is TGTGCCAGCAGCCCCCCGGGACAGGGCACAGGCGAGCAGTACTTC. Translation gives CASSPPGQGTGEQYF.

The rearrangement joins TRBV7-8 to TRBJ2-2; no reliable D call. The CDR3 extends over 14 amino acids. V shed 6 bases and J shed 1 base, with 9 bases lying between them. Per the germline V gene, CDR1 is SGHVS and CDR2 is FQNEAQ. This CDR3 reads CASRPIGNTGELFF. The CDR3 DNA reads TGTGCCAGCAGACCCATCGGGAACACCGGGGAGCTGTTTTTT.

The DNA of the CDR3 is TGTGCCAGTAGTACGATCAGAAGCTCTGGAAACACCATATATTTT. Amino acids: CASSTIRSSGNTIYF. The gene calls are TRBV19 and TRBJ1-3; no clear D gene. Germline V gene lookup returns CDR1 LNHDA and CDR2 SQIVND (reference sequence). Deletions cut 4 bases from V and 0 bases from J, with 10 bases between. CDR3 length: 15 residues.

The rearrangement uses TRBV7-9 and TRBJ2-7; 10 bases are a match to TRBD2. The germline V gene encodes CDR1 SEHNR and CDR2 FQNEAQ (reference sequence). The CDR3 spans 17 residues. Unmatched junction bases numbered 10, after V lost 0 bases and J lost 5 bases. The CDR3 here is CASSLALPSGSSDEQYF. The CDR3 region has the DNA TGTGCCAGCAGCTTAGCGCTCCCTAGCGGGAGTTCCGACGAGCAGTACTTC.

The chain couples TRBV19 to TRBJ1-1, with unresolved D. The CDR3 has 14 residues. V lost 3 bases and J 4 bases, leaving 12 bases between the germline ends. Germline assignment: CDR1 LNHDA and CDR2 SQIVND (reference sequence). The CDR3 region is CASSILGSSTEAFF. In DNA, the CDR3 is TGTGCCAGTAGTATTTTAGGCAGCAGCACTGAAGCTTTCTTT. Drawing the rest from reference TRBV19 and TRBJ1-1, the complete variable domain is DGGITQSPKYLFRKEGQNVTLSCEQNLNHDAMYWYRQDPGQGLRLIYYSQIVNDFQKGDIAEGYSVSREKKESFPLTVTSAQKNPTAFYLCASSILGSSTEAFFGQGTRLTVV.

The gene calls are TRBV19 and TRBJ1-5; a possible D gene is TRBD1 (6 bases). The germline V and J ends were trimmed by 6 bases and 6 bases, with 21 bases remaining between them. From germline, CDR1 is LNHDA and CDR2 SQIVND (reference sequence). There are 16 residues in the CDR3. For the CDR3, the DNA is TGTGCCAGTAGCCAAAGTGTCGGGGGCGCTGGTCAGCCCCAGCATTTT. Its protein product is CASSQSVGGAGQPQHF.

The chain has TRBV7-4 and TRBJ2-7; D not certain. V was pared by 1 base and J by 3 bases, with 16 bases between. Germline-derived CDR1 and CDR2 are SGHVT and SQSDAQ. The CDR3 is 16 amino acids. In DNA form, the CDR3 reads TGTGCCAGCAGCTTAGAACGGTTAGGACCGAGCTACGAGCAGTACTTC. Translation: CASSLERLGPSYEQYF.

This clone was seen more than once but under ten times. The rearrangement links TRBV27 to TRBJ1-5; D is possibly TRBD1 (5 bases). CDR3 size: 14 residues. V lost 2 bases, J lost 4 bases, and 9 bases lay in between. Germline-derived CDR1 and CDR2 are MNHEY and SMNVEV (reference sequence). CDR3 DNA: TGTGCCAGCAGTTTACCAGGGAGAAATCAGCCCCAGCATTTT. Protein sequence: CASSLPGRNQPQHF.

This sequence joins TRBV27 and TRBJ1-5; 8 nucleotides line up with TRBD1. The CDR3 sequence is 14 residues long. Per the germline V gene, CDR1 is MNHEY and CDR2 is SMNVEV (reference sequence). Germline trimming cut 8 bases from V and 2 bases from J; bases unmatched to any gene: 5. CDR3 region: CASSMGQGNQPQHF. The DNA of the CDR3 is TGTGCCAGCTCTATGGGACAGGGCAATCAGCCCCAGCATTTT.

The V gene is TRBV14, the J gene TRBJ2-7; 9 bases align to TRBD2. Germline V lookup: CDR1 SGHDN, CDR2 FVKESK. The CDR3 loop spans 16 amino acids. The V gene end was trimmed by 4 bases and the J gene end by 2 bases; junction bases not matched to a gene: 9. The CDR3 bases are TGTGCCAGCAGCCTCTACCTAGCGGGAAAAACCTACGAGCAGTACTTC. It encodes CASSLYLAGKTYEQYF.